A selection of T cell receptor beta chains follows, all from one sample in a study of shared clonotypes between healthy human individuals. Sequencing was performed with immunoSEQ multiplex PCR; in TCRdb, only in-frame clones are kept and a portion is missing. This table holds hundreds of thousands of clones, 74% found once. Specimen: memory CD4+ T cells sorted from blood. The receptor source for this set is a woman aged 25 to 39 in good health. Both conserved end residues are part of each CDR3. The D gene is left open where the match is weak. For some rows the clone size is stated as once, few or many, or as a class when expanded; others skip it.

clone_size d_call j_call v_call cdr3_aa cdr3_nt
- TRBD2 TRBJ2-5 TRBV11-3 CASSPPWGPREGQETQYF TGTGCCAGCAGCCCCCCTTGGGGCCCGAGGGAGGGTCAAGAGACCCAGTACTTC
- - TRBJ1-1 TRBV5-6 CASSLYGRMNTEAFF TGTGCCAGCAGCTTGTATGGTCGTATGAACACTGAAGCTTTCTTT
- TRBD2 TRBJ2-2 TRBV6-1 CASNGLAGAGELFF TGTGCCAGCAATGGACTAGCGGGAGCTGGGGAGCTGTTTTTT
once - TRBJ2-5 TRBV28 CASSTRDAKETQYF TGTGCCAGCAGTACCCGGGACGCGAAAGAGACCCAGTACTTC
few - TRBJ1-5 TRBV4-1 CASSQEWGRVGPQHF TGCGCCAGCAGCCAAGAATGGGGCAGGGTCGGCCCCCAGCATTTT
- - TRBJ1-4 TRBV6-1 CASSEWRQVGSEKLFF TGTGCCAGCAGTGAATGGAGACAGGTGGGGAGTGAAAAACTGTTTTTT
- - TRBJ2-1 TRBV5-1 CASSFPRGDYNEQFF TGCGCCAGCAGCTTCCCCAGGGGCGACTACAATGAGCAGTTCTTC
- - TRBJ2-6 TRBV18 CASSPQGPPSGANVLTF TGTGCCAGCTCACCCCAGGGACCGCCCTCTGGGGCCAACGTCCTGACTTTC
- TRBD2 TRBJ2-3 TRBV11-3 CASRSGLAESTDTQYF TGTGCCAGCAGATCCGGACTAGCGGAGAGCACAGATACGCAGTATTTT
- - TRBJ2-3 TRBV10-3 CAISGRADTQYF TGTGCCATCAGTGGGCGCGCAGATACGCAGTATTTT
- - TRBJ2-3 TRBV15 CATSRGSYTDTQYF TGTGCCACCAGCCGCGGGTCTTACACAGATACGCAGTATTTT
- TRBD1 TRBJ1-2 TRBV6-6 CASFPGQGTYGYTF TGTGCCAGCTTCCCGGGACAGGGAACCTATGGCTACACCTTC
- - TRBJ2-3 TRBV28 CASSSSITSDTQYF TGTGCCAGCAGTTCCTCGATAACCTCGGATACGCAGTATTTT
few TRBD1 TRBJ1-2 TRBV7-9 CASSLDRLIYTF TGTGCCAGCAGCTTGGACAGGCTGATCTACACCTTC
- - TRBJ1-1 TRBV7-9 CASSLESGRTEAFF TGTGCCAGCAGCTTAGAATCGGGGAGGACTGAAGCTTTCTTT
- - TRBJ1-5 TRBV19 CATSWAGGPNSNQPQHF TGTGCCACCTCGTGGGCGGGGGGTCCAAATAGCAATCAGCCCCAGCATTTT
many TRBD2 TRBJ2-3 TRBV10-1 CASKRGSRDTQYF TGCGCCAGCAAGCGCGGGAGTCGGGATACGCAGTATTTT
- - TRBJ2-7 TRBV6-7 CASSDDLSYEQYF TGTGCCAGCAGCGACGACCTATCCTACGAGCAGTACTTC
- TRBD2 TRBJ2-7 TRBV6-5 CASSYGTSGREQYF TGTGCCAGCAGTTACGGGACTAGCGGGAGGGAGCAGTACTTC
- - TRBJ1-2 TRBV19 CASSIVILEGYTF TGTGCCAGTAGTATAGTTATATTGGAAGGCTACACCTTC
- - TRBJ2-7 TRBV27 CASSLTGLQAYEQYF TGTGCCAGCAGTTTGACGGGTCTACAAGCCTACGAGCAGTACTTC
- TRBD2 TRBJ2-1 TRBV29-1 CSVVPAGLRNEQFF TGCAGCGTTGTTCCAGCGGGGCTTCGGAATGAGCAGTTCTTC
few - TRBJ1-1 TRBV2 CASSPMNTEAFF TGTGCCAGCAGTCCGATGAACACTGAAGCTTTCTTT
- - TRBJ2-5 TRBV2 CASNPRAASLQETQYF TGTGCCAGCAACCCAAGGGCGGCATCATTGCAAGAGACCCAGTACTTC
- - TRBJ2-3 TRBV18 CASSPSTRGSSRTDTQYF TGTGCCAGCTCACCATCTACTCGCGGCTCCTCCCGCACAGATACGCAGTATTTT
many - TRBJ2-3 TRBV9 CASSVRPTGKDTQYF TGTGCCAGCAGCGTGCGTCCGACAGGCAAAGATACGCAGTATTTT
- - TRBJ2-2 TRBV27 CASTPGGHTGELFF TGTGCCAGCACCCCTGGGGGCCACACCGGGGAGCTGTTTTTT
- - TRBJ1-1 TRBV5-4 CASSKTDRTNTEAFF TGTGCCAGCAGCAAAACCGACAGGACGAACACTGAAGCTTTCTTT
- - TRBJ1-1 TRBV5-1 CASSPRGEPNTEAFF TGCGCCAGCAGCCCACGGGGGGAGCCTAACACTGAAGCTTTCTTT
many - TRBJ2-6 TRBV19 CASSIAGRFYSGANVLTF TGTGCCAGTAGTATAGCGGGGCGATTCTACTCTGGGGCCAACGTCCTGACTTTC
- - TRBJ2-3 TRBV7-9 CASSLDRGLQADTQYF TGTGCCAGCAGCTTAGATCGGGGGCTACAGGCCGATACGCAGTATTTT
once - TRBJ2-2 TRBV18 CASSLHMDNNNGELFF TGTGCCAGCTCACTCCATATGGACAACAACAACGGGGAGCTGTTTTTT
- - TRBJ1-1 TRBV30 CAWRRTGGQGKNTEAFF TGTGCCTGGAGACGGACGGGAGGGCAAGGCAAGAACACTGAAGCTTTCTTT
few - TRBJ1-2 TRBV19 CASVKGYGYTF TGTGCCAGCGTCAAAGGGTATGGCTACACCTTC
- - TRBJ1-1 TRBV30 CAWSVQLAEFF TGTGCCTGGAGTGTCCAATTGGCGGAGTTCTTT
once TRBD2 TRBJ2-2 TRBV5-1 CASSWTSGSPATGELFF TGCGCCAGCAGCTGGACTAGCGGGAGCCCGGCCACCGGGGAGCTGTTTTTT
- - TRBJ2-1 TRBV7-9 CASSSFRRNNEQFF TGTGCCAGCAGCTCGTTCCGACGGAACAATGAGCAGTTCTTC
- - TRBJ1-1 TRBV7-2 CASSTSPTYLTEAFF TGTGCCAGCAGCACTAGCCCCACTTATCTTACTGAAGCTTTCTTT
- - TRBJ1-5 TRBV19 CASSPTDNQPQHF TGTGCCAGTAGTCCGACAGATAATCAGCCCCAGCATTTT
- TRBD1 TRBJ1-1 TRBV11-2 CASSLLPDRVAFF TGTGCCAGCAGCTTATTGCCCGACAGGGTAGCTTTCTTT
- - TRBJ2-3 TRBV10-1 CASSVGGSTDTQYF TGCGCCAGCAGTGTTGGGGGGTCGACAGATACGCAGTATTTT
- TRBD1 TRBJ1-4 TRBV7-2 CASSLVRVQGGDEKLFF TGTGCCAGCAGCTTAGTAAGGGTCCAAGGGGGCGATGAAAAACTGTTTTTT
- - TRBJ2-1 TRBV19 CASSIVGNEQFF TGTGCCAGTAGTATAGTGGGCAATGAGCAGTTCTTC
few - TRBJ1-5 TRBV2 CASRILAVGGPQHF TGTGCCAGCCGAATCCTCGCAGTAGGGGGGCCCCAGCATTTT
- - TRBJ2-4 TRBV19 CASSIRRVARAKNIQYF TGTGCCAGTAGTATCCGCAGGGTCGCTCGAGCCAAAAACATTCAGTACTTC
few - TRBJ1-2 TRBV4-1 CASSQDSPYYGYTF TGCGCCAGCAGCCAAGATTCGCCTTATTATGGCTACACCTTC
- - TRBJ2-6 TRBV7-9 CASSLQYSTSSGANVPTF TGTGCCAGCAGCTTACAGTATTCGACCTCCTCTGGGGCCAACGTCCCGACTTTC
- TRBD2 TRBJ2-1 TRBV7-2 CASSLELLAGINEQFF TGTGCCAGCAGCTTAGAACTCCTAGCGGGTATTAATGAGCAGTTCTTC
- - TRBJ1-5 TRBV28 CASSLTHQPQHF TGTGCCAGCAGTTTAACTCATCAGCCCCAGCATTTT
- - TRBJ2-3 TRBV7-9 CASSLELGRTDTQYF TGTGCCAGCAGCTTAGAACTTGGAAGAACAGATACGCAGTATTTT
- TRBD2 TRBJ2-1 TRBV2 CASSDWRGGGLGEQFF TGTGCCAGCAGTGATTGGCGTGGGGGAGGGCTAGGCGAGCAGTTCTTC